These 25 T cell receptor beta chains share one sample of origin, sequenced in a study of shared clonotypes between healthy human individuals. Profiled with immunoSEQ multiplex PCR; TCRdb holds only in-frame clones, not every one. The sample yields hundreds of thousands of clones, around three quarters seen once. The sequenced material came from memory CD4+ T cells sorted from blood. Regarding subset: CD45RA-negative fraction. All receptors derive from a woman in her twenties or thirties in good health.

The V call is TRBV18, the J call TRBJ2-1; 7 bases match TRBD2. The CDR3 loop spans 14 amino acids. V lost 2 bases to trimming and J lost 9 bases; unmatched junction nucleotides: 7. Germline V gives CDR1 KGHSH, CDR2 LQKENI. CDR3 nucleotides: TGTGCCAGCTCACCAGAGGGAGGGCCGGTTGAGCAGTTCTTC. It yields the protein CASSPEGGPVEQFF.

V gene TRBV29-1 combines with J gene TRBJ1-2; no clear D. CDR1 is SQVTM and CDR2 is ANQGSEA in the germline V gene. V dropped 5 bases and J dropped 8 bases, with 18 bases sitting between them. CDR3 length equals 13 residues. As DNA, the CDR3 is TGCAGCGTTCAGGACGGCGCTCAACAGGGCTACACCTTC. Translation: CSVQDGAQQGYTF.

The chain employs TRBV5-1 and TRBJ2-7; D is perhaps TRBD2 (6 bases). Germline V gives CDR1 SGHRS, CDR2 YFSETQ. This CDR3 has 14 residues. Trimming left V 4 bases short and J 2 bases short, with 13 bases between. The CDR3, as DNA: TGCGCCAGCAGCACCGGGACTCCCGCCTACGAGCAGTACTTC. The encoded protein is CASSTGTPAYEQYF. The full variable domain, completed using reference TRBV5-1 and TRBJ2-7, is KAGVTQTPRYLIKTRGQQVTLSCSPISGHRSVSWYQQTPGQGLQFLFEYFSETQRNKGNFPGRFSGRQFSNSRSEMNVSTLELGDSALYLCASSTGTPAYEQYFGPGTRLTVT.

This clone appeared many times. This chain uses TRBV11-2 with TRBJ1-1; TRBD1 matches at 12 bases. J lost 0 bases, V lost 5 bases, and 1 base had no gene match. Germline lookup yields CDR1 SGHAT and CDR2 FQNNGV. The CDR3 extends over 15 amino acids. The CDR3 sequence: CASSGTGGMNTEAFF. CDR3 nucleotide sequence: TGTGCCAGCAGCGGGACAGGGGGCATGAACACTGAAGCTTTCTTT. Using reference TRBV11-2 and TRBJ1-1 for the parts outside the CDR3, the full variable domain is EAGVAQSPRYKIIEKRQSVAFWCNPISGHATLYWYQQILGQGPKLLIQFQNNGVVDDSQLPKDRFSAERLKGVDSTLKIQPAKLEDSAVYLCASSGTGGMNTEAFFGQGTRLTVV.

The chain joins TRBV5-1 to TRBJ2-7; possibly TRBD1 for D (6 bases). The germline gives CDR1 SGHRS, CDR2 YFSETQ. This CDR3 has 13 amino acids. The V gene lost 2 bases and the J gene lost 6 bases, with 12 bases spanning the gap. The CDR3 here is CASSFNRDGEQYF. CDR3 sequence (DNA): TGCGCCAGCAGCTTCAACAGGGATGGCGAGCAGTACTTC.

The chain is built from TRBV9 and TRBJ2-1; 9 bases are a match to TRBD2. V was pared by 6 bases and J by 10 bases, with 20 bases of the junction left unmatched. The CDR3 has 17 residues. Germline V lookup: CDR1 SGDLS, CDR2 YYNGEE. Written as DNA, the CDR3 is TGTGCCAGCACCCCGGGCGGGGTTAGCGGGAGTCTGGAAGAGCAGTTCTTC. Encoded protein: CASTPGGVSGSLEEQFF.

The chain recombines TRBV4-2 with TRBJ2-7; TRBD2 is a possible D gene (7 bases). The CDR3 runs 15 residues. V shed 1 base and J shed 6 bases, with 16 bases lying between them. Germline CDR1 LGHNA, CDR2 YNFKEQ. The CDR3 nucleotides are TGTGCCAGCAGCCAAGCGGACACCGGGGGGCTCGAGCAGTACTTC. This sequence encodes CASSQADTGGLEQYF.

This clone was seen a few times. The V and J genes are TRBV23-1 and TRBJ2-2, with no clear D. TRBV23-1 is recorded as an ORF, its role being uncertain. V lost 9 bases, J lost 0 bases, and 11 bases lay in between. This CDR3 has 14 residues. The CDR3 nucleotides read TGCGCCAGTGGGAAAGGAACGAACACCGGGGAGCTGTTTTTT. Translated: CASGKGTNTGELFF.

The chain couples TRBV11-1 to TRBJ2-1, with 12 bases identical to TRBD2. Germline V lookup: CDR1 SGHAT, CDR2 FQDESV (reference sequence). This CDR3 has 18 amino acids. V dropped 3 bases and J dropped 1; count of bases not matched to a gene: 7. The CDR3 DNA is TGTGCCAGCAGCTTTTCGACTAGCGGGGGAATATCCTACAATGAGCAGTTCTTC. This sequence encodes CASSFSTSGGISYNEQFF.

This clone appeared many times. V gene TRBV4-2 combines with J gene TRBJ2-3, with 7 bases matching TRBD2. Germline V lookup: CDR1 LGHNA, CDR2 YNFKEQ. This CDR3 is 15 amino acids long. J was trimmed by 5 bases and V by 1 base; bases with no gene match: 6. CDR3 loop: CASSQGAGEVDTQYF. Written as DNA, the CDR3 is TGTGCCAGCAGCCAAGGGGCGGGAGAGGTAGATACGCAGTATTTT.

The chain recombines TRBV7-8 with TRBJ2-5; possible D gene TRBD2, 5 bases. The length of the CDR3 is 14 residues. The germline V and J ends were trimmed by 5 bases and 2 bases, with 12 bases remaining between them. The germline V gene has CDR1 SGHVS and CDR2 FQNEAQ. The CDR3 DNA is TGTGCCAGCAGCCTAATGACGGGGCAAGAGACCCAGTACTTC. Encoded protein: CASSLMTGQETQYF.

This clone was detected once. The gene calls are TRBV5-4 and TRBJ2-5; no reliable D call. The germline gives CDR1 SGHNT, CDR2 YYREEE (reference sequence). Between the trimmed V and J ends, which lost 4 bases and 5 bases, there was a span of 12 bases. This CDR3 is 13 amino acids long. CDR3 bases: TGTGCCAGCAGCGGTGTTAATAGCGAGACCCAGTACTTC. Its translation is CASSGVNSETQYF. Together with reference TRBV5-4 and TRBJ2-5, the CDR3 gives the full variable domain: ETGVTQSPTHLIKTRGQQVTLRCSSQSGHNTVSWYQQALGQGPQFIFQYYREEENGRGNFPPRFSGLQFPNYSSELNVNALELDDSALYLCASSGVNSETQYFGPGTRLLVL.

This sequence joins TRBV30 and TRBJ2-3, with a tentative D call TRBD2 (5 bases). CDR3 length: 13 residues. V was trimmed by 4 bases and J by 1 base, leaving 9 bases between them. Germline loops: CDR1 GTSNPN, CDR2 SVGIG (reference sequence). Here the CDR3 reads CAWKSGCTDTQYF. In nucleotides, the CDR3 is TGTGCCTGGAAGAGCGGATGCACAGATACGCAGTATTTT.

V is TRBV5-8 and J is TRBJ2-1; tentative D call: TRBD2 (5 bases). In germline, CDR1 is SGHTS, CDR2 YDEGEE. The CDR3 has 14 residues. Deletions cut 0 bases from V and 9 bases from J, with 13 bases between. The DNA of the CDR3 is TGTGCCAGCAGCTTGGAAGCGGCTAGCCGTGAGCAGTTCTTC. As protein: CASSLEAASREQFF.

The V gene is TRBV25-1, the J gene TRBJ2-1; a weak D match, TRBD1 (6 bases). Trimming stripped 8 bases from V and 6 bases from J, with 11 bases between. Germline assignment: CDR1 MGHDK and CDR2 SYGVNS. CDR3 size: 12 residues. The CDR3: CASRTTGNEQFF. The CDR3 nucleotides read TGTGCCAGCCGAACGACAGGCAATGAGCAGTTCTTC.

This clone was detected only a few times. The gene calls are TRBV5-1 and TRBJ2-1; 13 nucleotides line up with TRBD2. The CDR3 consists of 15 residues. V shed 4 bases, J shed 6 bases, and the junction held 4 bases outside the gene matches. Germline CDR1 is SGHRS and CDR2 is YFSETQ. CDR3 sequence: CASSTGTSGINEQFF. CDR3 DNA: TGCGCCAGCAGCACAGGGACTAGCGGGATCAATGAGCAGTTCTTC. Combining the CDR3 with reference TRBV5-1 and TRBJ2-1 gives the whole variable domain KAGVTQTPRYLIKTRGQQVTLSCSPISGHRSVSWYQQTPGQGLQFLFEYFSETQRNKGNFPGRFSGRQFSNSRSEMNVSTLELGDSALYLCASSTGTSGINEQFFGPGTRLTVL.

This clone was observed a handful of times. The chain links TRBV19 to TRBJ2-1; 8 positions agree with TRBD2. This CDR3 has 14 residues. CDR1 and CDR2 from the germline V gene are LNHDA and SQIVND (reference sequence). Trimming took 4 bases from V and 7 from J; bases not matched to a gene: 6. The CDR3 DNA sequence: TGTGCCAGTAGTACCAGCGGGGGTGGGAATGAGCAGTTCTTC. The encoded protein is CASSTSGGGNEQFF.

This chain links TRBV21-1 with TRBJ2-1; the table's D gene call, TRBD1, was not cross checked with the DNA. TRBV21-1 is an annotated pseudogene. This CDR3 comprises 14 residues. The CDR3 here is CARSLGDSSNEQFF. DNA of the CDR3: TGTGCCAGGAGTCTCGGGGACAGTTCCAATGAGCAGTTCTTC.

This sequence joins TRBV2 and TRBJ1-1, with D uncertain. Trimming took 3 bases from V and 6 from J, leaving 11 bases between them. The V gene's germline CDR1 is SNHLY and CDR2 FYNNEI. This CDR3 has 13 residues. The CDR3 DNA reads TGTGCCAGCAGTGATACATCCTACTCTGAAGCTTTCTTT. Protein product: CASSDTSYSEAFF.

This chain uses TRBV5-5 with TRBJ2-1; no reliable D call. Germline values: CDR1 SGHKS, CDR2 YYEKEE (reference sequence). The CDR3 spans 15 residues. The V end was cut by 0 bases, the J end by 5 bases, with 12 bases between. The CDR3 nucleotides are TGTGCCAGCAGCTTGGTTCGTTGGGCGGACAATGAGCAGTTCTTC. This translates into CASSLVRWADNEQFF. Drawing the rest from reference TRBV5-5 and TRBJ2-1, the complete variable domain is DAGVTQSPTHLIKTRGQQVTLRCSPISGHKSVSWYQQVLGQGPQFIFQYYEKEERGRGNFPDRFSARQFPNYSSELNVNALLLGDSALYLCASSLVRWADNEQFFGPGTRLTVL.

V and J are TRBV5-6 and TRBJ2-5, with TRBD2 matching over 8 bases. V gave up 0 bases and J gave up 1 base; unmatched junction bases: 2. Germline CDR1 SGHDT, CDR2 YYEEEE. The CDR3 sequence is 15 residues long. This chain's CDR3 is CASSLAGGPQETQYF. In DNA, the CDR3 is TGTGCCAGCAGCTTGGCGGGGGGGCCCCAAGAGACCCAGTACTTC.

V is TRBV7-9 and J is TRBJ2-2, with D perhaps TRBD1 (6 bases). This CDR3 region has 15 residues. Trimming pared 5 bases from V and 0 bases from J, leaving 10 bases between. Germline lookup yields CDR1 SEHNR and CDR2 FQNEAQ (reference sequence). The DNA for the CDR3 is TGTGCCAGCAGCCCAGGGGCTACGAACACCGGGGAGCTGTTTTTT. Translation gives CASSPGATNTGELFF.

The chain has TRBV2 and TRBJ1-2; D is unclear. V lost 3 bases to trimming and J lost 4 bases, with 12 bases between them. The germline V gene encodes CDR1 SNHLY and CDR2 FYNNEI. The CDR3 length is 14 residues. The CDR3: CASSEVGYSYGYTF. Here the CDR3 DNA reads TGTGCCAGCAGTGAGGTCGGTTACTCCTATGGCTACACCTTC.

This clone was detected a few times. CDR3 region: CAWSVWTNTEAFF. The CDR3 nucleotides are TGTGCCTGGAGTGTCTGGACAAACACTGAAGCTTTCTTT. J is TRBJ1-1 and V is TRBV30; TRBD1 is a possible D gene (5 bases). Germline V gene data show CDR1 as GTSNPN and CDR2 as SVGIG (reference sequence). V lost 0 bases and J 2 bases, leaving 7 bases between the germline ends. This CDR3 has 13 amino acids.

V is TRBV30 and J is TRBJ2-4; 7 positions match TRBD1. The germline V gene encodes CDR1 GTSNPN and CDR2 SVGIG (reference sequence). CDR3 length: 15 residues. V lost 3 bases to trimming and J lost 0 bases; unmatched junction nucleotides: 5. The CDR3 reads CAWSLDRLAKNIQYF. The CDR3 DNA reads as TGTGCCTGGAGCTTGGACAGGCTAGCCAAAAACATTCAGTACTTC.